This TCR beta chain emerged from a study of T cells after yellow fever vaccination. Study-wide results and limits: Weaker in magnitude, the secondary response showed a faster peak on day 5 versus 15. Most primary-vaccination clones reappeared after the booster (approximately 96% CD4, more than 70% CD8).

TCRdb fed the 5' RACE reads into MiXCR, producing one record per CDR3 protein. There are approximately 260,000 distinct CDR3 sequences in the sample; about 5.2% occur only once, and less than 3.5% lies in the top ten. This clonotype has a count of ten or more. Its antigen is unknown. The germline CDR1 and CDR2 sequences are MGHRA and YSYEKL. V lost 0 bases, J lost 2 bases, and 7 bases lay in between. The CDR3 is 14 amino acids. The chain has TRBV4-1 and TRBJ2-5, with TRBD1 as a possible D gene (6 bases). The sequenced sample was CD4+ T cells sorted from PBMCs, obtained on the day of the yellow fever booster vaccination. The receptor comes from a man aged 18 to 30 who received the YFV17D yellow fever vaccine. The CDR3 nucleotides are TGCGCCAGCAGCCAAGAGGGGGCTCAAGAGACCCAGTACTTC. Translated: CASSQEGAQETQYF.